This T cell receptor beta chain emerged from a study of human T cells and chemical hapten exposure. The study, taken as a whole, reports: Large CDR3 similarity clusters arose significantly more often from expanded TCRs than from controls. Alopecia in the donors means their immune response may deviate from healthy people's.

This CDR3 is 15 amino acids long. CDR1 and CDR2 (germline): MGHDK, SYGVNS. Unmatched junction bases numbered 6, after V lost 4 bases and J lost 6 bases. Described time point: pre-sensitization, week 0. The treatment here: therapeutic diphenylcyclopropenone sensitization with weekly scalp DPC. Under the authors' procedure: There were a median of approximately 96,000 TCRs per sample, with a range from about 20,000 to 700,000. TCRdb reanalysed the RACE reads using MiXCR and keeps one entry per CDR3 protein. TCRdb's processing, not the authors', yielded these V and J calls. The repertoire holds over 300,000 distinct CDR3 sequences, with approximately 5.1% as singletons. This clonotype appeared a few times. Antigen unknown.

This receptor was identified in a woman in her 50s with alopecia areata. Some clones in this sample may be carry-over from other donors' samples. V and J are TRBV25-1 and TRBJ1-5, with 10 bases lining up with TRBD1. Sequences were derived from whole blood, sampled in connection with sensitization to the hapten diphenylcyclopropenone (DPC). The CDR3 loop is CASSAGTGERQPQHF. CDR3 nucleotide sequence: TGTGCCAGCAGTGCGGGGACAGGGGAGCGTCAGCCCCAGCATTTT.